This T cell receptor beta chain was identified in a study of T cells in Graves' hyperthyroidism and ophthalmopathy (dated by TCRdb to between 2018 and 2021). For the wider study: Peripheral blood was sampled at the time of initial diagnosis, prior to any treatment. For training and testing, the roughly 93 patients in the discovery cohort were randomly divided in a 7:3 ratio. Thyroid tissue and blood T-cell repertoires from six or seven Graves' hyperthyroidism patients were also compared in the study. An independent validation cohort of fewer than 20 hyperthyroidism patients and about 15 patients who later progressed to ophthalmopathy tested prospective prediction of ophthalmopathy. The paper reports TCR Vbeta CDR3 sequencing of approximately 140 peripheral blood samples: 43 ophthalmopathy, about 75 hyperthyroidism and around 17 progressor patients. Once sampling was done, hyperthyroidism patients were given methimazole at a starting dose of 30 mg daily, whereas ophthalmopathy patients were given high-dose intravenous methylprednisolone. A discovery cohort of roughly 100 patients, 43 with Graves' ophthalmopathy and 57 with stable Graves' hyperthyroidism, was used to find distinguishing TCR V-J signatures.

A patient counted as having stable Graves' hyperthyroidism if no progression to ophthalmopathy occurred over 18 months of follow-up. The hyperthyroidism patients were between 18 and 65 years old and newly diagnosed, with a disease duration of less than 2 months. Exclusion was applied to patients with uncontrolled infections, other autoimmune diseases, pregnancy or lactation. Diagnoses relied on clinical symptoms, serum thyroxine and TRAb, thyroid ultrasound and orbital computed tomography. Ficoll-Paque density gradient centrifugation was used to isolate PBMCs from about 9 ml of fresh peripheral blood. Total RNA was extracted with Trizol reagent, and quality was checked on an Agilent 2100 Bioanalyzer. Overall study outcomes, separate from this receptor: Most expanded thyroid clonotypes (frequency above 0.001) were also detected in blood, suggesting blood repertoires may reflect thyroid immune responses. In cross-validation, a model built on a 13 V-J signature told ophthalmopathy apart from stable hyperthyroidism with approximately 90% sensitivity and around 83% specificity, and in testing the same model reached 80%/75%. Sample size was not statistically predetermined, and investigators were not blinded to group allocation. In validation, the model predicted progression to ophthalmopathy with roughly 66% sensitivity and approximately 78% specificity, a median of approximately 6.7 months before onset.

Amplification of TCR beta CDR3 regions was carried out from RNA transcripts. The first round of RT-PCR for the TCR CDR3 was performed with the HTBI primer set and the Qiagen OneStep RT-PCR kit. Libraries were constructed in a second round of multiplex PCR, after which size selection and purification were performed. Paired-end sequencing of the libraries was performed with 100 bp reads on an Illumina HiSeq2000. The study's processing was this. SOAPnuke was used to process the raw data, with reads discarded if the reads contained adapters or uncalled bases, had a mean Phred below 15, or lacked an exact constant-primer or identifier match. COPE v1.2.5 was used to merge high-quality paired reads, and clonotypes were defined as unique nucleotide sequences. MiTCR v1.1 was used to align clonotypes to the IMGT TRBV, TRBD and TRBJ reference segments. Analysis was restricted to V-J combinations with a frequency above 0.0001, which covered 99.2% of repertoires. A TCS score was defined as the ratio between F50 (clonal expansion) and ExV (chaos), using BLOSUM62-based TCRdist between CDR3 peptides within each V-J. Welch's t-statistics and random forest reduced fewer than 550 V-J features to 10 to 15, which were used in a naive Bayes classifier (R e1071). Using fastp trimming at Q25 and MiXCR clonotype assembly, TCRdb reanalyzed the public sequencing data and kept in-frame beta chains. Each CDR3 protein gets just one entry, which takes the most common genes and DNA from the rows behind it. The V and J calls follow TCRdb's processing rather than the paper's. This sample is represented by over 650,000 distinct CDR3 sequences; approximately 16% of them were singletons. The top ten clonotypes cover over 7.5% of the sample.

The trim is 3 bases for V and 4 bases for J, with a gap of 17 bases between the germline ends. The CDR1 and CDR2 encoded by the germline V gene (reference sequence) are GTSNPN and SVGIG. Its CDR3 holds 15 amino acids, cysteine through phenylalanine. The sequence is cut down to CDR3 DNA, 45 bases in frame from base 1. This clonotype was counted at least ten times. Its antigen is currently not known. No much larger clone is present one base from it, and per-base qualities are unavailable. This TCR was recovered from a man between 18 and 35 years old with Graves' hyperthyroidism. Sequenced: blood. In this chain, TRBV30 is recombined with TRBJ2-3, with no reliable assignment of the D segment. The CDR3 region has the sequence CAWRLVGFEPDTQYF. Here is the DNA: TGTGCCTGGAGGTTGGTAGGGTTCGAGCCAGATACGCAGTATTTT.